The 8 T cell receptor beta chains below were found in one sample sequenced in a study of shared clonotypes between healthy human individuals. The repertoire was sequenced with immunoSEQ multiplex PCR; TCRdb's copy has only in-frame clones and lacks some. The sample holds 2 million to 2.5 million clones; approximately 94% are singletons and the top ten take approximately 0.13%. The material sequenced was naive CD4+ T cells sorted from blood. As to subset: CD45RA+ positively selected. Receptors originate from a young man in good health.

V gene TRBV25-1 combines with J gene TRBJ1-6, with D hard to call. The CDR3 consists of 17 residues. The V end lost 2 bases, the J end lost 7 bases, and 18 bases lay between the germline ends. Germline loops: CDR1 MGHDK, CDR2 SYGVNS. This chain's CDR3 is CASSESRTPRWNSPLHF. DNA of the CDR3: TGTGCCAGCAGTGAAAGTAGGACCCCGAGGTGGAATTCACCCCTCCACTTT.

The chain is built from TRBV30 and TRBJ2-1; 13 positions match TRBD2. The CDR3 is made up of 15 amino acids. Germline V gene data show CDR1 as GTSNPN and CDR2 as SVGIG (reference sequence). V was clipped by 3 bases and J by 9 bases; unmatched bases: 8. DNA for the CDR3: TGTGCCTGGAGGCGAGGACTAGCGGGAGAACGTGAGCAGTTCTTC. Protein: CAWRRGLAGEREQFF.

This rearrangement joins TRBV10-3 to TRBJ2-2, with 8 positions matching TRBD1. Germline CDR1 and CDR2: ENHRY and SYGVKD. This CDR3 has 14 residues. V shed 7 bases and J 1 base; nucleotides not matched to a gene: 2. The CDR3 is CAIKDRENTGELFF. The CDR3 DNA reads as TGTGCCATCAAGGACAGGGAGAACACCGGGGAGCTGTTTTTT.

The J gene is TRBJ1-5, the V gene TRBV15; possibly TRBD1 for D (5 bases). Trimming left V 5 bases short and J 3 bases short, with 11 bases between. This CDR3 has 14 residues. From germline, CDR1 is LNHNV and CDR2 YYDKDF (reference sequence). CDR3 nucleotide sequence: TGTGCCACCAGCGAGGACAAGCTCAATCAGCCCCAGCATTTT. Translated: CATSEDKLNQPQHF.

This chain connects TRBV2 to TRBJ1-5, with D unresolved. Germline V gene data show CDR1 as SNHLY and CDR2 as FYNNEI. The CDR3 totals 13 residues. The V gene lost 3 bases and the J gene lost 7 bases, with 10 bases spanning the gap. CDR3 protein: CASSDAGRQPQHF. For the CDR3, the DNA is TGTGCCAGCAGTGATGCGGGTCGACAGCCCCAGCATTTT.

The chain links TRBV6-1 to TRBJ1-6; D ambiguous. Per the germline V gene, CDR1 is MNHNS and CDR2 is SASEGT. The V end lost 8 bases, the J end lost 6 bases, and 11 bases lay between the germline ends. This CDR3 is built from 13 residues. This chain's CDR3 is CASVQAPNSPLHF. CDR3 DNA sequence: TGTGCCAGCGTTCAGGCTCCTAATTCACCCCTCCACTTT.

The V gene is TRBV28, the J gene TRBJ1-4; D gene unclear. Germline values: CDR1 MDHEN, CDR2 SYDVKM. This CDR3 has 15 residues. Trimming removed 5 bases from V and 0 bases from J, with 10 bases in between. The CDR3 protein is CASSPNFPTNEKLFF. DNA of the CDR3: TGTGCCAGCAGTCCAAACTTTCCAACTAATGAAAAACTGTTTTTT.

J is TRBJ2-3 and V is TRBV7-9; D remains ambiguous. This CDR3 has 12 amino acids. V lost 7 bases to trimming and J lost 4 bases, with 9 bases between them. CDR1 and CDR2 from the germline V gene are SEHNR and FQNEAQ (reference sequence). The CDR3 sequence is CASNSIPDTQYF. CDR3 bases: TGTGCCAGCAATAGTATTCCAGATACGCAGTATTTT.